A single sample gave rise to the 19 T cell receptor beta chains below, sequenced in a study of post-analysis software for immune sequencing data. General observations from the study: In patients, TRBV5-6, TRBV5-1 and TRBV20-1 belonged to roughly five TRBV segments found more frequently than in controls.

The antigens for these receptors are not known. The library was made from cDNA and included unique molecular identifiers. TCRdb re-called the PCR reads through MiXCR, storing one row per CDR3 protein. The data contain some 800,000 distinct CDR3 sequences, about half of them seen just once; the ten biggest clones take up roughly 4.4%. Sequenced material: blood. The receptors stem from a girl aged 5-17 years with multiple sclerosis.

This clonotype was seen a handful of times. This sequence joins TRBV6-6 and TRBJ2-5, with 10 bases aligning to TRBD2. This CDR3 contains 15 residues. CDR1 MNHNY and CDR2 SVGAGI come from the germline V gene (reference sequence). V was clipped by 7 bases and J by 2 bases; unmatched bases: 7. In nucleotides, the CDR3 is TGTGCCAGCAAGTGGCTAGCGGGAGCGCAAGAGACCCAGTACTTC. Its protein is CASKWLAGAQETQYF.

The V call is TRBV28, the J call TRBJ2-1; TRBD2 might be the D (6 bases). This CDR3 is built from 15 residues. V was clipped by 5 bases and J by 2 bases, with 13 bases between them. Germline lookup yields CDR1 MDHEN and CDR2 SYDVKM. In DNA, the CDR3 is TGTGCCAGCAGTCTAGAGGTAGCGGCCTACAATGAGCAGTTCTTC. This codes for CASSLEVAAYNEQFF.

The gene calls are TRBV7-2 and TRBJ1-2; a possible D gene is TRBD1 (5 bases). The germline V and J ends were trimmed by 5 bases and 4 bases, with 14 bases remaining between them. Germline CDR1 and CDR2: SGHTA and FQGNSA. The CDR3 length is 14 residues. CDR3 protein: CASSRDRNLYGYTF. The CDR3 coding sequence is TGTGCCAGCAGCCGGGACCGGAACCTCTATGGCTACACCTTC.

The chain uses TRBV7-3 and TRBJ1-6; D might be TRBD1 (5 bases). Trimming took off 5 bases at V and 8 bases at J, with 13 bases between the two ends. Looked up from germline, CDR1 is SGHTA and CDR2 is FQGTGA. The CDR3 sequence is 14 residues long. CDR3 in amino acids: CASSQGRVDSPLHF. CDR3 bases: TGTGCCAGCAGCCAGGGCAGGGTGGATTCACCCCTCCACTTT.

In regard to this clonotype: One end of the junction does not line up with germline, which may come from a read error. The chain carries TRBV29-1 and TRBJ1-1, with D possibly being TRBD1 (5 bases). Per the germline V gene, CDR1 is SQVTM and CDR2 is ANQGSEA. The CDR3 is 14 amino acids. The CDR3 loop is CGVAEGPKNTEAFF. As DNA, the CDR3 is TGCGGCGTTGCTGAGGGACCGAAGAACACTGAAGCTTTCTTT.

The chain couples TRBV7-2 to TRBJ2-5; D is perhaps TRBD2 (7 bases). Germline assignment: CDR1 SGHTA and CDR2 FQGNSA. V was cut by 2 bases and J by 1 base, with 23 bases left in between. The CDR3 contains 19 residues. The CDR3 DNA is TGTGCCAGCAGCTTAACGCCCTCGGTCGCGGGGGCGATCCAAGAGACCCAGTACTTC. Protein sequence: CASSLTPSVAGAIQETQYF.

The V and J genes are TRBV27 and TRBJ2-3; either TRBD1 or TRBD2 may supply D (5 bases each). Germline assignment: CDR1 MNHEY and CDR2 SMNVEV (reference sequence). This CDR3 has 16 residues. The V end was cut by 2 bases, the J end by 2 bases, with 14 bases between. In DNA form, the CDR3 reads TGTGCCAGCAGTTTAGCGGGCAGGGAATACACAGATACGCAGTATTTT. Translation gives CASSLAGREYTDTQYF.

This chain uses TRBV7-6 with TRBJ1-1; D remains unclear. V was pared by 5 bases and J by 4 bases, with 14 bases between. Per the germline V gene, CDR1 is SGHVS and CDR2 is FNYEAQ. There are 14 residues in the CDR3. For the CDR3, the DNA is TGTGCCAGCAGCAGCCCGAGTAGCGGCACTGAAGCTTTCTTT. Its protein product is CASSSPSSGTEAFF.

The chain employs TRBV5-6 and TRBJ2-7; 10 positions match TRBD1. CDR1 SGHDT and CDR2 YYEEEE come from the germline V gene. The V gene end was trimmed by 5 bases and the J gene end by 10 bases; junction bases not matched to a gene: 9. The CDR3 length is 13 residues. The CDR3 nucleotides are TGTGCCAGCAGTCCCCCCGGACAGGGGGAACAGTACTTC. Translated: CASSPPGQGEQYF.

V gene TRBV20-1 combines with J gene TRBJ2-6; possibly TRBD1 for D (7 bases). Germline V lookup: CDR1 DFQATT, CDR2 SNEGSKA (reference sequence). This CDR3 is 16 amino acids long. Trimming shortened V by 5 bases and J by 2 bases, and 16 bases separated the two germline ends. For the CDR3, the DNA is TGCAGTGCTCATATCTCAGGGGGGCCTGGGGCCAACGTCCTGACTTTC. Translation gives CSAHISGGPGANVLTF.

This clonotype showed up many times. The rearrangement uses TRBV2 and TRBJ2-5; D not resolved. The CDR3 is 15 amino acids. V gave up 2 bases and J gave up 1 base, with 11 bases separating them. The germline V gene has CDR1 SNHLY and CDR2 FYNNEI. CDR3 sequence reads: CASSEMRRRQETQYF. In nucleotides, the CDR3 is TGTGCCAGCAGTGAAATGCGGAGACGCCAAGAGACCCAGTACTTC.

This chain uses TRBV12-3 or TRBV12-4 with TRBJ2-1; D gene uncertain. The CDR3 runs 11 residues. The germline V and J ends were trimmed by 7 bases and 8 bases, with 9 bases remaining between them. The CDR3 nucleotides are TGTGCCAGCACCATTATCGATGAGCAGTTCTTC. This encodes CASTIIDEQFF.

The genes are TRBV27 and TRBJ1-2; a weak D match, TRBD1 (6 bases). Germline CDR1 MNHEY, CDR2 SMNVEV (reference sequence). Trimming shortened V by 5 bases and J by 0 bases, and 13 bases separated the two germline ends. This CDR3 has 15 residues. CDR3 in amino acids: CASSKGVPANYGYTF. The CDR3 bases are TGTGCCAGCAGTAAGGGGGTGCCAGCTAACTATGGCTACACCTTC.

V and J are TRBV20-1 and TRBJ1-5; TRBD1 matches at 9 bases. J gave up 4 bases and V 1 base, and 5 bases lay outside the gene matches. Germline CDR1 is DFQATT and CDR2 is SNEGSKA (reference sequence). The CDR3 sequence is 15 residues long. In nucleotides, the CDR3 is TGCAGTGCTAGAGTAGCCGGGACAGGGAATCAGCCCCAGCATTTT. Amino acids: CSARVAGTGNQPQHF.

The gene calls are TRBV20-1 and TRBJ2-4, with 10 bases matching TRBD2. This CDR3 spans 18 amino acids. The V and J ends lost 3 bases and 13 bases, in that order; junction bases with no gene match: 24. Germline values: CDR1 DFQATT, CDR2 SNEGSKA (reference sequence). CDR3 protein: CSARGTSGAFFSYNEQYF. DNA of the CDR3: TGCAGTGCTAGGGGAACTAGCGGGGCATTTTTCTCCTACAATGAACAGTACTTC.

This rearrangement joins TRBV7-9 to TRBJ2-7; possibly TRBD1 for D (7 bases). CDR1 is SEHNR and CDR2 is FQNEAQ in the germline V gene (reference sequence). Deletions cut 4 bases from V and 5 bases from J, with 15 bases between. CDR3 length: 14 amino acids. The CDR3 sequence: CASSSPDRRDEQYF. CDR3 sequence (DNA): TGTGCCAGCAGCTCACCGGACAGGAGGGACGAGCAGTACTTC.

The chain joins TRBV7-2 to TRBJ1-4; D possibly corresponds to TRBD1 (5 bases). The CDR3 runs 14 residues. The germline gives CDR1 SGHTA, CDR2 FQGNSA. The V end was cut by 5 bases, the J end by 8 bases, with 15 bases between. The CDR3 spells CASSTGLSGEKLFF. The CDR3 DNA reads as TGTGCCAGCAGCACGGGACTCAGCGGGGAAAAACTGTTTTTT.

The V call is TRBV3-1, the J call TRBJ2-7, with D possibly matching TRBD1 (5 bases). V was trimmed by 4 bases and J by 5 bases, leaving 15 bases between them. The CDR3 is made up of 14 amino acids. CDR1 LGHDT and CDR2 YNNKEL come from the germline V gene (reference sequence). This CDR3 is CASSRIQGNDEQYF. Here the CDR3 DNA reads TGTGCCAGCAGCCGAATCCAGGGAAACGACGAGCAGTACTTC.

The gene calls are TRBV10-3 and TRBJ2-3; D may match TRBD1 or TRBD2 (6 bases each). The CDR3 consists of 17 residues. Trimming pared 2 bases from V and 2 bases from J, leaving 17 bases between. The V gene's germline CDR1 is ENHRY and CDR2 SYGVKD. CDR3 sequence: CAISEPGAPDPTDTQYF. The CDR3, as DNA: TGTGCCATCAGTGAGCCGGGGGCCCCCGACCCCACAGATACGCAGTATTTT.